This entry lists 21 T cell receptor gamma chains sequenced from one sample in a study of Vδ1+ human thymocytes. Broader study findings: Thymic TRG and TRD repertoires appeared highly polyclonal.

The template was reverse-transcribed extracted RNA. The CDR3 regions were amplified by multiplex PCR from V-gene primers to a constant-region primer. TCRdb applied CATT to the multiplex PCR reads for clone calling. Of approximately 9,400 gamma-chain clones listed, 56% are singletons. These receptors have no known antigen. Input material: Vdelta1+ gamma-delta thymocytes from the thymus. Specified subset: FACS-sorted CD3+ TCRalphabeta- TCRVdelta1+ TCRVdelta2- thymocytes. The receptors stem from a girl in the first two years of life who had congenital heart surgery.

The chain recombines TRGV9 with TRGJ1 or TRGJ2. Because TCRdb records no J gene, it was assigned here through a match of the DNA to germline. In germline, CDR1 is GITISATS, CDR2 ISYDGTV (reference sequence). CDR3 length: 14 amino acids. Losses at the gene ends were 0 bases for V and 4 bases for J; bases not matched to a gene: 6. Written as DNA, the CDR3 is TGTGCCTTGTGGGAGGTGAGAGGGTATTATAAGAAACTCTTT. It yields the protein CALWEVRGYYKKLF.

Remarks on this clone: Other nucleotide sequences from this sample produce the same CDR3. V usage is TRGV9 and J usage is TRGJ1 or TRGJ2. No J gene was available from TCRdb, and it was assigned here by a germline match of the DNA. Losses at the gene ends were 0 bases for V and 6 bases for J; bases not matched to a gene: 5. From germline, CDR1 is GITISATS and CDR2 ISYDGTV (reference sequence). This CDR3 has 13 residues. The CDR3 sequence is CALWEVRGYKKLF. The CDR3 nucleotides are TGTGCCTTGTGGGAGGTGCGAGGTTATAAGAAACTCTTT.

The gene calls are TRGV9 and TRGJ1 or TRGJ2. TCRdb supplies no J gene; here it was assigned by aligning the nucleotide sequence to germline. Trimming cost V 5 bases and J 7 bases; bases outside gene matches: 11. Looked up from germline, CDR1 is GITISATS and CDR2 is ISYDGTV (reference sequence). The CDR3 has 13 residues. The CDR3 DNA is TGTGCCTTGTGGGCGAATGTGGAATATAAGAAACTCTTT. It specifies CALWANVEYKKLF.

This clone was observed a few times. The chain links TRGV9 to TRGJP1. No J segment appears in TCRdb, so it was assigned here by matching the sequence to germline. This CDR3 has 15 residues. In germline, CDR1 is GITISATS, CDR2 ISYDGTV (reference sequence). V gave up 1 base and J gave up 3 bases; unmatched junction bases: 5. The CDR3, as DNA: TGTGCCTTGTGGGAGGTACGGGCCACTGGTTGGTTCAAGATATTT. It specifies CALWEVRATGWFKIF.

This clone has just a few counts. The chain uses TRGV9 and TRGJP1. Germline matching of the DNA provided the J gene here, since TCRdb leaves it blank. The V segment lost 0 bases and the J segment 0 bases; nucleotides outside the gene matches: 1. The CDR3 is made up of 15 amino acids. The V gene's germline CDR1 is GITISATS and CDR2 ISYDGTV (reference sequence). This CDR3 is CALWEVYTTGWFKIF. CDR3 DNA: TGTGCCTTGTGGGAGGTGTATACCACTGGTTGGTTCAAGATATTT.

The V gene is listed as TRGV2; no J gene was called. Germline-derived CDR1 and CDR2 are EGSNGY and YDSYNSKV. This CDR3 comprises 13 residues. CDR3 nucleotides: TGTGCCACCTGGGACGGGAGTTTGAATCGGGAACTCTTT. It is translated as CATWDGSLNRELF.

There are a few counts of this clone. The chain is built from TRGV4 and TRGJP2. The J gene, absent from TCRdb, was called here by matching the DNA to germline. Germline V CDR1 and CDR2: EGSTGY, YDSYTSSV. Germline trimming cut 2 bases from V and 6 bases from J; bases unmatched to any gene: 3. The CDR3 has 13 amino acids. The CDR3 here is CATWDAGDWIKTF. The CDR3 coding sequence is TGTGCCACCTGGGATGCGGGTGATTGGATCAAGACGTTT.

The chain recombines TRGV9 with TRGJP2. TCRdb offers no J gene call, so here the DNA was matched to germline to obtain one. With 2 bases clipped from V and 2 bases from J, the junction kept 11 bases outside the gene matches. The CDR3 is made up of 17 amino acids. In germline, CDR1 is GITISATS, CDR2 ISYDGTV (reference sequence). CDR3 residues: CALWEARPVSSDWIKTF. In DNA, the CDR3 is TGTGCCTTGTGGGAGGCGCGCCCCGTAAGTAGTGATTGGATCAAGACGTTT.

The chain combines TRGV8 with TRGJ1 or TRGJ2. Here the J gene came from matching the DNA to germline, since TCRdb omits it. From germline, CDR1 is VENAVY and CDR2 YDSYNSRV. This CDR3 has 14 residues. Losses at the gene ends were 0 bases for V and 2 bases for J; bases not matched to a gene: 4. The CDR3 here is CATWDRRHYYKKLF. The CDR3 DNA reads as TGTGCCACCTGGGATAGGCGACATTATTATAAGAAACTCTTT.

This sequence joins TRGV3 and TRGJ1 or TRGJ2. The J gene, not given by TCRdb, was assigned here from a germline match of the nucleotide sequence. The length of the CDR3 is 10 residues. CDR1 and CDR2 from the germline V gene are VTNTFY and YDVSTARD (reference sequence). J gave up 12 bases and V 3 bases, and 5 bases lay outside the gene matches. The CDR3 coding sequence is TGTGCCACCTGGGACCCCGTGAAACTCTTT. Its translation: CATWDPVKLF.

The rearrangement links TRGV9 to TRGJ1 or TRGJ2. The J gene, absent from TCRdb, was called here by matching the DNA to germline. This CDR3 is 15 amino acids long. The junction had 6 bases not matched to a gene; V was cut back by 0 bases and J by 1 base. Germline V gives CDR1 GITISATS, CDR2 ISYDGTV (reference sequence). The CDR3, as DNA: TGTGCCTTGTGGGAGGTGCGAGTAAATTATTATAAGAAACTCTTT. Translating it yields CALWEVRVNYYKKLF.

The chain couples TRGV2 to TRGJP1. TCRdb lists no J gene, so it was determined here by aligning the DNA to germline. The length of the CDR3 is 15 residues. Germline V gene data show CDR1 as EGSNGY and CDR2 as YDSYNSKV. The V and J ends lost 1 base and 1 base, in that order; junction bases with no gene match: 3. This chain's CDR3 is CATWDGPTTGWFKIF. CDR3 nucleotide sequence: TGTGCCACCTGGGACGGCCCTACCACTGGTTGGTTCAAGATATTT.

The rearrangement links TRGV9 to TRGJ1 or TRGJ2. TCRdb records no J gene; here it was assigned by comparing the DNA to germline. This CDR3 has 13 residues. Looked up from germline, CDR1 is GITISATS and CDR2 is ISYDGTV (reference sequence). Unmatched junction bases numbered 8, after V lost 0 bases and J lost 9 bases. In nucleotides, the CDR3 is TGTGCCTTGTGGGAGGTGCCTCTTCTTAAGAAACTCTTT. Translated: CALWEVPLLKKLF.

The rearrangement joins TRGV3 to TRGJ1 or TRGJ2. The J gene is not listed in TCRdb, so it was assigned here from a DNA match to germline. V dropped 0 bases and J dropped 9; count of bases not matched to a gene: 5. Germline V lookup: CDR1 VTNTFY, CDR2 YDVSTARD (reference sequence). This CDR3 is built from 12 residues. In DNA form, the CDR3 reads TGTGCCACCTGGGACAGGCTGGCTAAGAAACTCTTT. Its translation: CATWDRLAKKLF.

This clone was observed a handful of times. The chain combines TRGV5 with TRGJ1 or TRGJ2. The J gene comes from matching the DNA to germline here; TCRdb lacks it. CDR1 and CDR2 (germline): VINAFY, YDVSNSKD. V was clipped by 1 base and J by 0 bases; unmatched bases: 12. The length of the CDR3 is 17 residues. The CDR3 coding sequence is TGTGCCACCTGGGACAGACAAAAAAAGCTGAATTATTATAAGAAACTCTTT. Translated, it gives CATWDRQKKLNYYKKLF.

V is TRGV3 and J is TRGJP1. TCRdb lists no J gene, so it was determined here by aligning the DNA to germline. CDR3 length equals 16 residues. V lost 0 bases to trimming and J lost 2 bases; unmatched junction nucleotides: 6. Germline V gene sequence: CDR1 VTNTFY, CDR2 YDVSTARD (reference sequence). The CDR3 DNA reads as TGTGCCACCTGGGACAGGCCACCGACCACTGGTTGGTTCAAGATATTT. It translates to CATWDRPPTTGWFKIF.

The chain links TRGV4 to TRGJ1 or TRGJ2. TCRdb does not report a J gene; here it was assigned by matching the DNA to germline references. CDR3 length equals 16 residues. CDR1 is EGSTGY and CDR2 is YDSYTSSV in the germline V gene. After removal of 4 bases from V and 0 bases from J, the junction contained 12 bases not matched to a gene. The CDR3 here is CATWEVQSENYYKKLF. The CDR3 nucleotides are TGTGCCACCTGGGAAGTTCAGTCGGAGAATTATTATAAGAAACTCTTT.

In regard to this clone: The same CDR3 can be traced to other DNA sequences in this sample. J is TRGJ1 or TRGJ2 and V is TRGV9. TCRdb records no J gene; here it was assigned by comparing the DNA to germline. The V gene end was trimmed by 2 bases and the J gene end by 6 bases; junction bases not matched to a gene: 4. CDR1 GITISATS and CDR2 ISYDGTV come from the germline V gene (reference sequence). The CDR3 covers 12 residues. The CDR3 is CALWEASYKKLF. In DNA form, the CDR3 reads TGTGCCTTGTGGGAGGCTAGTTATAAGAAACTCTTT.

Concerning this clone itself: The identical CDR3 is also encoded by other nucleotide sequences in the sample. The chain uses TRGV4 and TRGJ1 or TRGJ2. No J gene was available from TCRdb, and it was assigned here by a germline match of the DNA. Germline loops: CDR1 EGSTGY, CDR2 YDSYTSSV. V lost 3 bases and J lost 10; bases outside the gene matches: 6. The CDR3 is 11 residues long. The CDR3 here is CATWDFGKKLF. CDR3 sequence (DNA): TGTGCCACCTGGGATTTCGGGAAGAAACTCTTT.

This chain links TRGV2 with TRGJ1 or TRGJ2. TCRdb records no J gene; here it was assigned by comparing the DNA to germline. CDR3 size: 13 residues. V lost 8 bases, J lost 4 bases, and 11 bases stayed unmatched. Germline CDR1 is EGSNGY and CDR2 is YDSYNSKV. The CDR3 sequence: CATYKRGYYKKLF. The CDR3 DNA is TGTGCCACCTACAAGCGGGGGTATTATAAGAAACTCTTT.

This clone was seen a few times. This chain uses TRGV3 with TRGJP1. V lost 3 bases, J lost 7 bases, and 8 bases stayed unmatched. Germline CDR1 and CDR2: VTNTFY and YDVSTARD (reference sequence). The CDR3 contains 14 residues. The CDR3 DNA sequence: TGTGCCACCTGGGACGGAGGCGGTGGTTGGTTCAAGATATTT. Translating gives CATWDGGGGWFKIF.